Presented here are 19 T cell receptor beta chains from one specimen sequenced in a study of cytomegalovirus exposure and HLA in healthy donors. Researchers ran the PCR with 60 Vbeta and 13 Jbeta primers. This table comes from immunoSEQ multiplex PCR, and its TCRdb copy is limited to in-frame clones, with some not included. This table has under 200,000 clones, about 85% appearing once. The sample consisted of PBMCs. The receptors come from a man younger than 30 in good health and CMV-seronegative.

The chain employs TRBV10-1 and TRBJ2-7; 9 bases agree with TRBD2. V lost 2 bases and J lost 4; bases outside the gene matches: 6. The CDR3 sequence is 15 residues long. Germline assignment: CDR1 WNHNN and CDR2 SYGVQD (reference sequence). This CDR3 is CASSEQEREEYEQYF. CDR3 in DNA: TGCGCCAGCAGTGAGCAAGAGCGGGAGGAATACGAGCAGTACTTC.

CDR3: CASSRNREVEQYF. The CDR3 DNA reads TGTGCCAGTAGTAGGAACAGGGAAGTCGAGCAGTACTTC. The chain employs TRBV19 and TRBJ2-7, with a possible D match to TRBD1 (6 bases). Deletions cut 4 bases from V and 6 bases from J, with 13 bases between. Germline V gives CDR1 LNHDA, CDR2 SQIVND (reference sequence). CDR3 length: 13 residues.

In this sample, this clone turned up once. In DNA form, the CDR3 reads TGTGCCAGCTCACTCCAGGGGTATAGCAATCAGCCCCAGCATTTT. Amino acids: CASSLQGYSNQPQHF. The chain couples TRBV18 to TRBJ1-5; possibly TRBD1 for D (6 bases). CDR3 length equals 15 residues. Germline V lookup: CDR1 KGHSH, CDR2 LQKENI. Trimming took off 4 bases at V and 0 bases at J, with 10 bases between the two ends.

V usage is TRBV5-1 and J usage is TRBJ2-1; maybe TRBD2 (6 bases). The V end was cut by 4 bases, the J end by 2 bases, with 16 bases between. The CDR3 consists of 16 residues. CDR1 is SGHRS, CDR2 YFSETQ, per germline. CDR3: CASSAAEAGTYNEQFF. As DNA, the CDR3 is TGCGCCAGCAGCGCTGCCGAGGCGGGGACCTACAATGAGCAGTTCTTC.

The J gene is TRBJ2-1, the V gene TRBV6-5; 7 positions agree with TRBD2. There are 14 residues in the CDR3. CDR1 is MNHEY and CDR2 is SVGAGI in the germline V gene. The J segment lost 3 bases and the V segment lost 2 bases, leaving 1 base of the junction unmatched. CDR3 sequence: CASSYGGGYNEQFF. CDR3 in DNA: TGTGCCAGCAGTTACGGCGGGGGCTACAATGAGCAGTTCTTC.

Points on this clone: Germline is not matched at one junction end, which may reflect a read error. The chain is built from TRBV30 and TRBJ1-6, with D maybe TRBD1 (6 bases). Per germline, CDR1 GTSNPN and CDR2 SVGIG (reference sequence). There are 16 residues in the CDR3. As DNA, the CDR3 is TGTGCCTGGAGTGTAGGAAAGACAGGCCGGCGCAGGCCCCCCCACTTT. As protein: CAWSVGKTGRRRPPHF.

This chain connects TRBV7-6 to TRBJ2-7; TRBD2 is a possible D gene (7 bases). Germline loops: CDR1 SGHVS, CDR2 FNYEAQ. This CDR3 comprises 15 residues. V was trimmed by 5 bases and J by 1 base, leaving 15 bases between them. This CDR3 is CASSPAAGASYEQYF. The CDR3 nucleotides read TGTGCCAGCAGCCCGGCGGCGGGGGCTTCCTACGAGCAGTACTTC.

This clone was recorded a few times. A read error may produce the germline difference seen at one junction end. The chain couples TRBV7-9 to TRBJ1-1, with D hard to call. The CDR3 runs 11 residues. Germline CDR1 SEHNR, CDR2 FQNEAQ (reference sequence). CDR3 sequence reads: CSSSSKTEAFF. The CDR3 DNA is TGTTCCAGCAGCTCTAAGACTGAAGCTTTCTTT. Looking up the rest from reference TRBV7-9 and TRBJ1-1 gives the full variable domain: DTGVSQNPRHKITKRGQNVTFRCDPISEHNRLYWYRQTLGQGPEFLTYFQNEAQLEKSRLLSDRFSAERPKGSFSTLEIQRTEQGDSAMYLCSSSSKTEAFFGQGTRLTVV.

The J gene is TRBJ1-5, the V gene TRBV19, with D maybe TRBD1 (5 bases). This CDR3 comprises 15 residues. CDR1 is LNHDA, CDR2 SQIVND, per germline (reference sequence). Between the trimmed V and J ends, which lost 5 bases and 2 bases, there was a span of 13 bases. CDR3 in DNA: TGTGCCAGTAGTGTATCGGGGGAACGCAATCAGCCCCAGCATTTT. Its protein product is CASSVSGERNQPQHF.

The chain combines TRBV4-1 with TRBJ2-7; 10 bases agree with TRBD2. Germline V gene lookup returns CDR1 MGHRA and CDR2 YSYEKL. V shed 0 bases, J shed 5 bases, and the junction held 7 bases outside the gene matches. The CDR3 length is 16 residues. For the CDR3, the DNA is TGCGCCAGCAGCCAAGAAGCTCAGCGGGAGGGCCACGAGCAGTACTTC. Translated, it gives CASSQEAQREGHEQYF.

The chain couples TRBV9 to TRBJ2-5; D might be TRBD2 (6 bases). Per the germline V gene, CDR1 is SGDLS and CDR2 is YYNGEE. V was trimmed by 3 bases and J by 11 bases, leaving 20 bases between them. This CDR3 has 14 residues. The CDR3 reads CASSGTGSSAVQYF. The CDR3 DNA reads TGTGCCAGCAGCGGAACGGGGTCTAGCGCTGTACAGTACTTC.

The chain couples TRBV7-2 to TRBJ1-2, with D hard to call. Deletions cut 6 bases from V and 4 bases from J, with 12 bases between. The V gene's germline CDR1 is SGHTA and CDR2 FQGNSA. CDR3 length equals 13 residues. CDR3 sequence (DNA): TGTGCCAGCAGTTCCACAGTGACCTATGGCTACACCTTC. This encodes CASSSTVTYGYTF.

CDR3 residues: CASSPGPTANYGYTF. For the CDR3, the DNA is TGTGCCAGCAGCCCGGGCCCGACAGCAAACTATGGCTACACCTTC. V gene TRBV7-8 combines with J gene TRBJ1-2; perhaps TRBD1 as D (5 bases). The CDR3 contains 15 residues. The V end was cut by 5 bases, the J end by 2 bases, with 15 bases between. In germline, CDR1 is SGHVS, CDR2 FQNEAQ.

The chain is built from TRBV7-8 and TRBJ2-7, with D possibly TRBD2 on 5 matching bases. The CDR3 covers 13 residues. Germline CDR1 and CDR2: SGHVS and FQNEAQ. V lost 6 bases, J lost 1 base, and 10 bases lay in between. The CDR3 region is CASSSAGSYEQYF. CDR3 nucleotides: TGTGCCAGCAGTTCGGCGGGTTCCTACGAGCAGTACTTC.

Concerning this clone itself: The junction differs from germline at one of its ends, possibly a read error. This chain links TRBV18 with TRBJ2-3, with 13 positions matching TRBD2. The CDR3 spans 17 residues. Germline V gene data show CDR1 as KGHSH and CDR2 as LQKENI. The CDR3 loop reads CASSSPGLAGDTDTQYF. The CDR3 DNA follows: TGTGCCAGCTCATCACCAGGACTAGCGGGAGACACAGATACGCAGTATTTT. The full variable domain, completed using reference TRBV18 and TRBJ2-3, is NAGVMQNPRHLVRRRGQEARLRCSPMKGHSHVYWYRQLPEEGLKFMVYLQKENIIDESGMPKERFSAEFPKEGPSILRIQQVVRGDSAAYFCASSSPGLAGDTDTQYFGPGTRLTVL.

The chain has TRBV2 and TRBJ1-2; D is perhaps TRBD1 (5 bases). Per the germline V gene, CDR1 is SNHLY and CDR2 is FYNNEI. The CDR3 consists of 10 residues. V was clipped by 7 bases and J by 6 bases, with 6 bases between them. CDR3 coding DNA: TGTGCCAGCACAGGGCATGGCTACACCTTC. Translating it yields CASTGHGYTF.

This chain links TRBV7-2 with TRBJ2-2; D is undetermined. The CDR3 is 12 amino acids. Per the germline V gene, CDR1 is SGHTA and CDR2 is FQGNSA. Deletions cut 5 bases from V and 5 bases from J, with 6 bases between. The CDR3: CASSRETGELFF. The CDR3 DNA sequence: TGTGCCAGCAGCCGAGAGACCGGGGAGCTGTTTTTT.

This rearrangement joins TRBV5-1 to TRBJ1-6; 10 bases are a match to TRBD1. Unmatched junction bases numbered 3, after V lost 4 bases and J lost 8 bases. CDR1 and CDR2 (germline): SGHRS, YFSETQ. This CDR3 is 14 amino acids long. The CDR3 region has the DNA TGCGCCAGCAGCACCGGACAGGGGGATTCACCCCTCCACTTT. Protein product: CASSTGQGDSPLHF. Based on the CDR3 plus reference TRBV5-1 and TRBJ1-6, the full variable domain is KAGVTQTPRYLIKTRGQQVTLSCSPISGHRSVSWYQQTPGQGLQFLFEYFSETQRNKGNFPGRFSGRQFSNSRSEMNVSTLELGDSALYLCASSTGQGDSPLHFGNGTRLTVT.

The chain recombines TRBV19 with TRBJ2-1; the match to TRBD2 covers 9 bases. J was trimmed by 8 bases and V by 5 bases; bases with no gene match: 10. CDR3 size: 15 residues. CDR1 is LNHDA, CDR2 SQIVND, per germline (reference sequence). CDR3 bases: TGTGCCAGTAGTGTCCTAGCGGGGACTAAGGATGAGCAGTTCTTC. Protein sequence: CASSVLAGTKDEQFF.